This passage covers 27 T cell receptor beta chains from one sample sequenced in a study of cytomegalovirus exposure and HLA in healthy donors. The PCR employed 60 Vbeta primers together with 13 Jbeta primers. Method: immunoSEQ multiplex PCR; TCRdb's copy keeps in-frame clones and lacks some. This table has approximately 150,000 clones, approximately 88% appearing once. The sample taken for sequencing was PBMCs. The receptors come from a man in his thirties or forties in good health and CMV-seronegative.

The chain recombines TRBV5-1 with TRBJ2-2, with 14 bases lining up with TRBD2. The CDR3 runs to 17 residues. Looked up from germline, CDR1 is SGHRS and CDR2 is YFSETQ. V was pared by 7 bases and J by 6 bases, with 11 bases of the junction left unmatched. CDR3 region: CASAAGLAGGNPGELFF. In DNA form, the CDR3 reads TGCGCCAGCGCTGCAGGACTAGCGGGAGGAAATCCCGGGGAGCTGTTTTTT.

The genes are TRBV5-4 and TRBJ2-7; no reliable D call. The CDR3 extends over 13 amino acids. V lost 4 bases and J 0 bases, leaving 8 bases between the germline ends. CDR1 is SGHNT, CDR2 YYREEE, per germline (reference sequence). CDR3 DNA: TGTGCCAGCAGCCACAGTACCTCCTACGAGCAGTACTTC. Its protein product is CASSHSTSYEQYF.

CDR3 bases: TGTGCCAGTAATCTCCGGGGGGGGCCCCCCTTGAAGTACACCTTC. This translates into CASNLRGGPPLKYTF. The chain recombines TRBV19 with TRBJ1-2; D possibly corresponds to TRBD1 (6 bases). The germline V gene encodes CDR1 LNHDA and CDR2 SQIVND (reference sequence). The V gene lost 7 bases and the J gene lost 11 bases, with 26 bases spanning the gap. CDR3 length equals 15 residues. Combining the CDR3 with reference TRBV19 and TRBJ1-2 gives the whole variable domain DGGITQSPKYLFRKEGQNVTLSCEQNLNHDAMYWYRQDPGQGLRLIYYSQIVNDFQKGDIAEGYSVSREKKESFPLTVTSAQKNPTAFYLCASNLRGGPPLKYTFGSGTRLTVV.

Of note for this clone: Other DNA sequences of this sample code for an identical CDR3. The chain combines TRBV2 with TRBJ2-3; D gene uncertain. Germline V gene lookup returns CDR1 SNHLY and CDR2 FYNNEI. The CDR3 sequence is 13 residues long. The V and J ends lost 2 bases and 4 bases respectively, with 7 bases between them. CDR3: CASSENRADTQYF. The CDR3, as DNA: TGTGCCAGCAGTGAAAACCGGGCAGATACGCAGTATTTT. Supplemented by reference TRBV2 and TRBJ2-3, the full variable domain reads EPEVTQTPSHQVTQMGQEVILRCVPISNHLYFYWYRQILGQKVEFLVSFYNNEISEKSEIFDDQFSVERPDGSNFTLKIRSTKLEDSAMYFCASSENRADTQYFGPGTRLTVL.

This chain connects TRBV4-3 to TRBJ2-2, with D possibly matching TRBD1 (5 bases). V lost 1 base and J 5 bases, leaving 11 bases between the germline ends. Germline loops: CDR1 LGHNA, CDR2 YSLEER. CDR3 length: 15 amino acids. The CDR3 reads CASSQVGLVTGELFF. As DNA, the CDR3 is TGCGCCAGCAGCCAAGTGGGGCTAGTAACCGGGGAGCTGTTTTTT.

This clone was observed once. V and J are TRBV5-4 and TRBJ2-4, with 11 bases matching TRBD2. Germline CDR1 SGHNT, CDR2 YYREEE (reference sequence). CDR3 size: 14 residues. Trimming removed 2 bases from V and 6 bases from J; junction bases left unmatched: 1. This CDR3 is CASSFGTSGNIQYF. The DNA of the CDR3 is TGTGCCAGCAGCTTTGGGACTAGCGGAAACATTCAGTACTTC.

This chain connects TRBV4-1 to TRBJ2-1; D is possibly TRBD2 (7 bases). The V end lost 0 bases, the J end lost 4 bases, and 16 bases lay between the germline ends. Germline CDR1 MGHRA, CDR2 YSYEKL. The CDR3 runs 17 residues. CDR3 bases: TGCGCCAGCAGCCAAGATCCTGACGGGGGGCTATACAATGAGCAGTTCTTC. Protein product: CASSQDPDGGLYNEQFF.

The chain has TRBV19 and TRBJ1-6, with a possible D match to TRBD1 (5 bases). The CDR3 loop spans 16 amino acids. The V end was cut by 9 bases, the J end by 5 bases, with 20 bases between. Germline V gene data show CDR1 as LNHDA and CDR2 as SQIVND (reference sequence). CDR3: CASRTRDSRDNSPLHF. CDR3 DNA sequence: TGTGCCAGCCGAACCCGGGACTCCAGGGATAATTCACCCCTCCACTTT.

V usage is TRBV10-3 and J usage is TRBJ2-3; 12 positions match TRBD2. The CDR3 contains 16 residues. Per germline, CDR1 ENHRY and CDR2 SYGVKD. V gave up 6 bases and J gave up 2 bases; unmatched junction bases: 6. The CDR3 reads CAIRDRTSGNTDTQYF. The CDR3 DNA reads TGTGCCATCAGGGATCGGACTAGCGGGAACACAGATACGCAGTATTTT.

For this clone: A junction boundary mismatches the germline segment, possibly from a read error. This chain uses TRBV2 with TRBJ2-5; TRBD1 aligns across 7 bases. The J call may be in error: the DNA end matches TRBJ2-7 better. CDR1 and CDR2 (germline): SNHLY, FYNNEI. The CDR3 sequence is 14 residues long. The CDR3 reads CASNERWDSYEQYF. CDR3 DNA: TGTGCCAGCAATGAACGGTGGGACAGCTACGAGCAGTACTTC.

The chain combines TRBV19 with TRBJ2-1, with TRBD1 matching over 10 bases. The CDR3 consists of 13 residues. In germline, CDR1 is LNHDA, CDR2 SQIVND (reference sequence). The ends lost 6 bases at V and 9 bases at J; junction bases unmatched: 5. CDR3 nucleotide sequence: TGTGCCAGTAGAAAGACAGGGGGCGGTGAGCAGTTCTTC. It specifies CASRKTGGGEQFF.

The CDR3 DNA is TGTGCCAGTAGTATGGCCAACCTCTATGGCTACACCTTC. This codes for CASSMANLYGYTF. V and J are TRBV19 and TRBJ1-2, with D unresolved. Trimming removed 3 bases from V and 4 bases from J, with 9 bases in between. Germline values: CDR1 LNHDA, CDR2 SQIVND (reference sequence). There are 13 residues in the CDR3.

This sequence joins TRBV19 and TRBJ2-3; a possible D gene is TRBD1 (6 bases). Germline V gene sequence: CDR1 LNHDA, CDR2 SQIVND (reference sequence). This CDR3 is built from 12 residues. Trimming shortened V by 8 bases and J by 5 bases, and 11 bases separated the two germline ends. The CDR3 nucleotides are TGTGCCAGTGGGGCCAGGGGAGATACGCAGTATTTT. It codes for CASGARGDTQYF.

V is TRBV2 and J is TRBJ2-5; 8 bases are a match to TRBD2. Germline loops: CDR1 SNHLY, CDR2 FYNNEI. This CDR3 contains 13 residues. V dropped 11 bases and J dropped 4; count of bases not matched to a gene: 9. CDR3 loop: CASAGLAGETQYF. The CDR3 nucleotides are TGTGCCTCCGCGGGGCTAGCGGGAGAGACCCAGTACTTC.

The genes are TRBV5-5 and TRBJ1-4; 8 bases agree with TRBD1. V gave up 3 bases and J gave up 8 bases; unmatched junction bases: 9. The CDR3 is 15 residues long. Per germline, CDR1 SGHKS and CDR2 YYEKEE (reference sequence). CDR3 sequence: CASSSRTGLGEKLFF. In nucleotides, the CDR3 is TGTGCCAGCAGCTCACGGACAGGGCTTGGGGAAAAACTGTTTTTT.

The V gene is TRBV30, the J gene TRBJ1-4; the D is unclear. This CDR3 has 12 amino acids. The germline V and J ends were trimmed by 4 bases and 6 bases, with 9 bases remaining between them. Per germline, CDR1 GTSNPN and CDR2 SVGIG (reference sequence). The CDR3 DNA sequence: TGTGCCTGGAACCGTCGGGATGAAAAACTGTTTTTT. Amino acids: CAWNRRDEKLFF.

The J gene is TRBJ2-7, the V gene TRBV7-2; TRBD2 might be the D (6 bases). CDR1 and CDR2 from the germline V gene are SGHTA and FQGNSA. The V gene lost 0 bases and the J gene lost 2 bases, with 20 bases spanning the gap. The CDR3 covers 18 residues. CDR3 in amino acids: CASSLATGEVKITYEQYF. DNA of the CDR3: TGTGCCAGCAGCTTAGCGACGGGGGAGGTAAAAATCACCTACGAGCAGTACTTC.

J is TRBJ2-6 and V is TRBV5-1; no reliable D call. This CDR3 contains 16 residues. The V gene lost 4 bases and the J gene lost 0 bases, with 11 bases spanning the gap. The germline V gene has CDR1 SGHRS and CDR2 YFSETQ. DNA for the CDR3: TGCGCCAGCAGCCTATCCCCCATCTCTGGGGCCAACGTCCTGACTTTC. It yields the protein CASSLSPISGANVLTF.

The chain has TRBV6-6 and TRBJ2-5, with TRBD1 as a possible D gene (5 bases). The J call may be incorrect, as the DNA end agrees better with TRBJ2-7. The CDR3 spans 15 residues. Per germline, CDR1 MNHNY and CDR2 SVGAGI (reference sequence). CDR3 sequence (DNA): TGTGCCAGCAGTTACCCAGGGTTCAGCTCCTACGAGCAGTACTTC. Amino acid sequence: CASSYPGFSSYEQYF.

This rearrangement joins TRBV21-1 to TRBJ1-2; the D call of TRBD1 is as the table states it, not checked on the DNA. TRBV21-1 is noted as a pseudogene. The CDR3 loop spans 15 amino acids. The CDR3 nucleotides read TGTGCCAGCAGCAAAGAACAGGGGTGGGACTATGGCTACACCTTC. As protein: CASSKEQGWDYGYTF.

V and J are TRBV30 and TRBJ1-4, with D uncertain. This CDR3 spans 14 amino acids. With 4 bases removed from V and 6 bases from J, the gap between germline ends came to 15 bases. The V gene's germline CDR1 is GTSNPN and CDR2 SVGIG (reference sequence). In nucleotides, the CDR3 is TGTGCCTGGATTATACCCGGGGAAGATGAAAAACTGTTTTTT. Translation gives CAWIIPGEDEKLFF.

J is TRBJ2-7 and V is TRBV5-1, with TRBD2 matching over 14 bases. The CDR3 length is 15 residues. With V trimmed by 4 bases and J by 3 bases, 3 bases remained unmatched. Per the germline V gene, CDR1 is SGHRS and CDR2 is YFSETQ. The CDR3 reads CASSTGTSGSYEQYF. CDR3 coding DNA: TGCGCCAGCAGCACAGGGACTAGCGGGAGCTACGAGCAGTACTTC. The full variable domain, with the rest looked up from reference TRBV5-1 and TRBJ2-7, is KAGVTQTPRYLIKTRGQQVTLSCSPISGHRSVSWYQQTPGQGLQFLFEYFSETQRNKGNFPGRFSGRQFSNSRSEMNVSTLELGDSALYLCASSTGTSGSYEQYFGPGTRLTVT.

This chain connects TRBV18 to TRBJ1-5, with D perhaps matching TRBD1 (5 bases). The germline CDR1 and CDR2 sequences are KGHSH and LQKENI. The CDR3 spans 14 residues. Trimming removed 3 bases at V and 3 bases at J, with 9 bases between. The CDR3 loop is CASSPGGVNQPQHF. The CDR3 DNA sequence: TGTGCCAGCTCACCCGGGGGGGTCAATCAGCCCCAGCATTTT. The variable domain in full, completed from reference TRBV18 and TRBJ1-5, reads NAGVMQNPRHLVRRRGQEARLRCSPMKGHSHVYWYRQLPEEGLKFMVYLQKENIIDESGMPKERFSAEFPKEGPSILRIQQVVRGDSAAYFCASSPGGVNQPQHFGDGTRLSIL.

The V call is TRBV6-6, the J call TRBJ2-7; 9 nucleotides line up with TRBD1. J was trimmed by 4 bases and V by 2 bases; bases with no gene match: 6. Looked up from germline, CDR1 is MNHNY and CDR2 is SVGAGI (reference sequence). The CDR3 is 15 residues long. The CDR3 reads CASSYRDRGSYEQYF. In DNA form, the CDR3 reads TGTGCCAGCAGTTACCGCGACAGGGGGTCTTACGAGCAGTACTTC.

The chain employs TRBV7-2 and TRBJ2-5, with a possible D match to TRBD2 (6 bases). The closer fit of TRBJ2-7 to the DNA end suggests the J call may be wrong. The CDR3 is 13 amino acids. In germline, CDR1 is SGHTA, CDR2 FQGNSA. CDR3 residues: CASSFTSGYEQYF. In nucleotides, the CDR3 is TGTGCCAGCAGCTTTACCAGCGGGTACGAGCAGTACTTC.

This chain uses TRBV28 with TRBJ2-5; 10 bases map to TRBD1. Germline V CDR1 and CDR2: MDHEN, SYDVKM. The CDR3 covers 14 residues. V was clipped by 7 bases and J by 5 bases; unmatched bases: 7. CDR3 nucleotides: TGTGCCAGCATGACAGGGGGCATTTTGGAGACCCAGTACTTC. Encoded protein: CASMTGGILETQYF.

For this clone: An end of the junction does not agree with germline; a read error may underlie this. V is TRBV6-5 and J is TRBJ2-7, with D perhaps matching TRBD2 (5 bases). The germline CDR1 and CDR2 sequences are MNHEY and SVGAGI. The CDR3 totals 14 residues. CDR3 protein: CAISTRGPDYEQYF. CDR3 nucleotides: TGTGCCATCAGTACCCGAGGGCCAGACTACGAGCAGTACTTC.